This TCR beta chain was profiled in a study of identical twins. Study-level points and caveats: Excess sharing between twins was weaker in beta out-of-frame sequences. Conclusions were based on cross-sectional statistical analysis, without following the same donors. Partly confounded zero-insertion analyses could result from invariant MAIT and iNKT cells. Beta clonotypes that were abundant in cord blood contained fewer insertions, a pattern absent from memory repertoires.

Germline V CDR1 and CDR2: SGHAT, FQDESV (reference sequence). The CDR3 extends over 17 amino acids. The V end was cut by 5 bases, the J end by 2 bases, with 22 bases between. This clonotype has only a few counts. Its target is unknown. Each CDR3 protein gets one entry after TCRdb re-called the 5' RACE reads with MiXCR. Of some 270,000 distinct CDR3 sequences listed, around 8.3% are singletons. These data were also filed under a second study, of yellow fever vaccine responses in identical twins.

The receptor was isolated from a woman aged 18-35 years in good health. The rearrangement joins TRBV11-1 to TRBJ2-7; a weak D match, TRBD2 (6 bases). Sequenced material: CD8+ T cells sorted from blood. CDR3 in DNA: TGTGCCAGCAGCAACCATAAATCCGGGAGTCAACCCTACGAGCAGTACTTC. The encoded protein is CASSNHKSGSQPYEQYF.